This is a list of T cell receptor beta chains from one sample in a study of blood T cell repertoires in COVID-19. Repertoires were generated with immunoSEQ multiplex PCR, while TCRdb's copy carries only in-frame clones and drops some. The sample records fewer than 350,000 clones, approximately 90% being singletons. The specimen sequenced was PBMCs or T cells enriched from blood (not recorded which). These receptors were collected from a man aged 35 to 55 who had been exposed to COVID-19. CDR3s include the opening cysteine and the closing phenylalanine or tryptophan. The D gene is left open where the match is weak. Rows give clone size only sometimes, using once, few, many, or a class for an expanded clone.

d_call	v_call	j_call	clone_size	cdr3_nt	cdr3_aa
TRBD2	TRBV5-1	TRBJ2-3	once	TGCGCCAGCAGCATTCGAGGGACTAGCGGGAGACTAGTTGGAACAGATACGCAGTATTTT	CASSIRGTSGRLVGTDTQYF
-	TRBV7-2	TRBJ1-5	-	TGTGCCAGCAGCTTAGGGCTGCCGCAGCCCCAGCATTTT	CASSLGLPQPQHF
-	TRBV19	TRBJ2-1	-	TGTGCCAGTAGCCTCCAAGCGGGTAATGAGCAGTTCTTC	CASSLQAGNEQFF
-	TRBV5-4	TRBJ2-1	-	TGTGCCACCAAGAATTCAATAGCGGCCGACAATGAGCAGTTCTTC	CATKNSIAADNEQFF
-	TRBV2	TRBJ1-3	-	TGTGCCAGCACGGCGGGGGCTGGAAACACCATATATTTT	CASTAGAGNTIYF
-	TRBV27	TRBJ2-7	-	TGTGCCAGCAGTCATTCTAGCCAAGGATACGAGCAGTACTTC	CASSHSSQGYEQYF
TRBD2	TRBV16	TRBJ2-1	-	TGTGCCAGCAGCCCCCCCGGACTAGTTAGTTCCTACAATGAGCAGTTCTTC	CASSPPGLVSSYNEQFF
-	TRBV18	TRBJ1-1	-	TGTGCCAGCTCACCCGAGTGGAGGGCAACAGTTTTGAACACTGAAGCTTTCTTT	CASSPEWRATVLNTEAFF
TRBD2	TRBV9	TRBJ2-2	-	TGTGCCAGCAGCGCTGGGGGGGGATCCGGGGAGCTGTTTTTT	CASSAGGGSGELFF
TRBD1	TRBV30	TRBJ2-1	-	TGTGCCTGGAGTGTAACCAGGGGGCAACCCCGGTTCTTC	CAWSVTRGQPRFF
TRBD2	TRBV7-9	TRBJ2-1	-	TGTGCCAGCAGTCGTAGGACTAGCGGCTCCTACAATGAGCAGTTCTTC	CASSRRTSGSYNEQFF
TRBD2	TRBV5-1	TRBJ2-5	-	TGCGCCAGCAGCCCAGTAGCGGGAGGAGGAGTGACCCAGTACTTC	CASSPVAGGGVTQYF
TRBD1	TRBV18	TRBJ1-5	-	TGTGCCAGCTCACCATACGGGACAGGGGGGACTCAGCCCCAGCATTTT	CASSPYGTGGTQPQHF
-	TRBV15	TRBJ1-5	-	TGTGCCACCAGCAGAGATGCTAGGCAGGACAGCTCTGTTCGTCAGCCCCAGCATTTT	CATSRDARQDSSVRQPQHF
TRBD1	TRBV27	TRBJ1-4	-	TGTGCCAGCAGTTTTGACAGGGGCGCAACTAATGAAAAACTGTTTTTT	CASSFDRGATNEKLFF
TRBD1	TRBV11-2	TRBJ2-6	-	TGTGCCAGCAGCACCGGGACAGGTTACTCTGGGGCCAACGTCCTGACTTTC	CASSTGTGYSGANVLTF
-	TRBV12-3/TRBV12-4	TRBJ1-1	-	TGTGCCAGCACCCGCCGACAGGCTGTTCGAGCTTTCTTT	CASTRRQAVRAFF
-	TRBV29-1	TRBJ1-2	-	TGCAGCGTTGAAGTCACAGGGAACCCCTATGGCTACACCTTC	CSVEVTGNPYGYTF
-	TRBV7-3	TRBJ2-2	few	TGTGCCAGCAGCCAACCCGATGACTATATAAACACCGGGGAGCTGTTTTTT	CASSQPDDYINTGELFF
TRBD2	TRBV5-1	TRBJ2-1	-	TGCGCCAGCAGCTTGGTCGGACTAGCGGGATTTAGCTCCTACAATGAGCAGTTCTTC	CASSLVGLAGFSSYNEQFF
TRBD1	TRBV6-5	TRBJ1-5	few	TGTGCCAGCAGACAGGGGATCAGCAATCAGCCCCAGCATTTT	CASRQGISNQPQHF
-	TRBV18	TRBJ1-1	-	TGTGCCAGCTCACCAGAACAGGGAGGGAGCACTGAAGCTTTCTTT	CASSPEQGGSTEAFF
-	TRBV15	TRBJ2-2	-	TGTGCCACCAGCACCGCGAGTGGAGCGAACACCGGGGAGCTGTTTTTT	CATSTASGANTGELFF
-	TRBV5-6	TRBJ1-2	-	TGTGCCAGCAGCCGGGAGGTGGGGATACGTGGCTACACCTTC	CASSREVGIRGYTF
TRBD2	TRBV7-9	TRBJ2-5	-	TGTGCCAGCAGCCACCCCCCGGGAGGGGGACTAGCGAGTTTGAAGACCCAGTACTTC	CASSHPPGGGLASLKTQYF
-	TRBV30	TRBJ1-5	-	TGTGCCTGGAGTTGGCAGAATAATCAGCCCCAGCATTTT	CAWSWQNNQPQHF
TRBD2	TRBV19	TRBJ2-3	-	TGTGCCAGTAGTTATATAGCGGGAGATACGCAGTATTTT	CASSYIAGDTQYF
-	TRBV7-8	TRBJ1-3	-	TGTGCCAGCAGTTTACTGCTGACAGGTACCAGAATGGGAAACACCATATATTTT	CASSLLLTGTRMGNTIYF
TRBD2	TRBV9	TRBJ2-3	-	TGTGCCAGCAGCCCACCCACTAGCGGTCATCCCACAGATACGCAGTATTTT	CASSPPTSGHPTDTQYF
-	TRBV28	TRBJ1-1	-	TGTGCCAGCAGTTCCTACAGAGACACTGAAGCTTTCTTT	CASSSYRDTEAFF
-	TRBV24-1	TRBJ2-1	-	TGTGCCACCAGTGCCCCCACGGACCCTAGCCGCCTCAATGAGCAGTTCTTC	CATSAPTDPSRLNEQFF
-	TRBV2	TRBJ2-3	-	TGTGCCAGCGCCCAGGGCACAGATACGCAGTATTTT	CASAQGTDTQYF
-	TRBV29-1	TRBJ2-3	-	TGCAGCGCTAAACAGGGTCCCGCAGATACGCAGTATTTT	CSAKQGPADTQYF
TRBD1	TRBV24-1	TRBJ2-7	-	TGTGCCACCAGTGACCCCGGGACAGGGGGCTACGAGCAGTACTTC	CATSDPGTGGYEQYF
-	TRBV12-5	TRBJ2-7	-	TGTGCTAGTGCCGGACAGCGAAGCTCCTACGAGCAGTACTTC	CASAGQRSSYEQYF
-	TRBV20-1	TRBJ1-2	-	TGCAGTGCTAGAGATATGACAGGTCCCACCTTC	CSARDMTGPTF
TRBD1	TRBV3-1/TRBV3-2	TRBJ1-2	-	TGTGCCAGCAGCCAGACCCCGGGACAGAACTATGGCTACACCTTC	CASSQTPGQNYGYTF
TRBD2	TRBV5-5	TRBJ2-2	once	TGTGCCAGCAGCCCACGGGGGCGGGGGGACACCGGGGAGCTGTTTTTT	CASSPRGRGDTGELFF
-	TRBV10-3	TRBJ1-1	-	TGTGCCATCAGTGATGAGGCCCGTAAGAACACTGAAGCTTTCTTT	CAISDEARKNTEAFF
-	TRBV24-1	TRBJ1-2	-	TGTGCCACCAGTGATCCCGGGACAACGAACTATGGCTACACCTTC	CATSDPGTTNYGYTF
-	TRBV7-2	TRBJ2-7	-	TGTGCCAGCAGCCCGGCTCAGGGGCAACGCTACGAGCAGTACTTC	CASSPAQGQRYEQYF
TRBD2	TRBV5-1	TRBJ2-3	once	TGCGCCAGCAGCTTGGATCCTAGCGGGAGCGGAGATACGCAGTATTTT	CASSLDPSGSGDTQYF
-	TRBV6-1	TRBJ1-1	-	TGTGCCAGCAGTGAAGGGTCAGCTGAAGCTTTCTTT	CASSEGSAEAFF
-	TRBV30	TRBJ2-2	-	TGTGCCTGGAAGGGGCAGGGTCGAGCGAACACCGGGGAGCTGTTTTTT	CAWKGQGRANTGELFF
-	TRBV10-3	TRBJ1-5	once	TGTGCCATCAGCGCGGCGGGAGGCAATCAGCCCCAGCATTTT	CAISAAGGNQPQHF
TRBD1	TRBV5-6	TRBJ2-2	-	TGTGCCAGCAGCTTGAGGGACAGGAGGAACACCGGGGAGCTGTTTTTT	CASSLRDRRNTGELFF
-	TRBV10-2	TRBJ2-4	-	TGCGCCAGCAGTGAGTCCATGTGGACTGCTAAAAACATTCAGTACTTC	CASSESMWTAKNIQYF
-	TRBV9	TRBJ1-6	-	TGTGCCAGCAGCGTAGGGAGCTCCTATAATTCACCCCTCCACTTT	CASSVGSSYNSPLHF